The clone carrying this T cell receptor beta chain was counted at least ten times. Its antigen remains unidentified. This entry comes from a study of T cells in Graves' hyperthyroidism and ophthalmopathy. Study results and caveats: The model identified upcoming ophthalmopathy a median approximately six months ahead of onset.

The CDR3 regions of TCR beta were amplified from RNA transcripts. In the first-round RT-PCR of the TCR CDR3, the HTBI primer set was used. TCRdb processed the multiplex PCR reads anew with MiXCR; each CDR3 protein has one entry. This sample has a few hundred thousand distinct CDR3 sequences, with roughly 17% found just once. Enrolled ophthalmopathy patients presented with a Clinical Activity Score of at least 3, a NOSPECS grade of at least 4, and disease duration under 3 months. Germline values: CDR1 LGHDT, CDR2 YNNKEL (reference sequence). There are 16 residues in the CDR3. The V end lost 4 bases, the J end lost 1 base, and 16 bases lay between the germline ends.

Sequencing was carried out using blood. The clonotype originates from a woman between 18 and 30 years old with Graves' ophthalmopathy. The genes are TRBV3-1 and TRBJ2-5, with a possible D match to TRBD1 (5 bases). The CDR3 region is CASSPTRRQSQETQYF. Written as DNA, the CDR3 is TGTGCCAGCAGCCCTACCCGAAGACAGAGCCAAGAGACCCAGTACTTC.